The sequence of this TCR beta chain was determined in a study of Tregs in tolerant kidney transplant recipients. Study results and caveats: This study did not directly address biological reproducibility. Findings come from small patient numbers and require larger validation. Activated donor B cell expansion appeared to reveal the most relevant donor-specific TCRbeta repertoire.

Profiling relied on immunoSEQ multiplex PCR, and the TCRdb table lists in-frame clones only, not all of them. In the table there are around 50,000 clones, around 82% of which are singletons. Unstimulated regulatory T cells (CD4+CD25+CD127-), CD4+CD25- non-regulatory cells, CD4 and CD8 cells were FACS-sorted from thawed PBMCs. Per the germline V gene, CDR1 is SGHTA and CDR2 is FQGNSA. Trimming took 5 bases from V and 0 from J, leaving 8 bases between them. The CDR3 consists of 14 residues. Concerning this clone: What it binds is unknown.

The sequenced material came from CD4+ T cells from blood. The V call is TRBV7-2, the J call TRBJ2-1, with D perhaps matching TRBD2 (5 bases). The source is a human donor in good health. CDR3 DNA sequence: TGTGCCAGCAGCCCGGGGTTCTCCTACAATGAGCAGTTCTTC. Protein product: CASSPGFSYNEQFF.